This TCR beta chain was profiled in a study of beta chain features in type 1 diabetes (dated by TCRdb to 2016 to 2019). Background on the whole study: Patients and healthy donors did not differ in mean age, gender distribution, total cell number or subset yield. Regulatory and stem cell-like memory subsets were obtained from only 8 patients and roughly 8 healthy donors, while naive and central memory subsets were obtained from all 30 or so donors. In the study, recently diagnosed type 1 diabetes patients and matched healthy donors were compared on the TCRB repertoires of their sorted circulating CD4+ T cell subsets. A total of roughly 98,000,000 sorted cells were examined across all samples, and a strong correlation was observed between cell number per subset and RNA yield.

Paper-wide results and their limitations: Because cDNA was sequenced instead of genomic DNA, activated cells with high expression could be over-represented, although the groups did not differ in activation or CD3 levels. Only small numbers of individuals were included in the HLA sub-analyses, which left unresolved whether HLA type had any influence on TCRB rearrangement. Shorter templates might be favored by PCR, yet because patient and control samples were amplified and corrected together, any such skew would affect both groups equally. Fewer insertions and more nucleotide deletions at VDJ recombination sites were observed in patients with type 1 diabetes, implying thymic rearrangement abnormalities. A moderate but significant shortening of TCRB CDR3 length was observed in type 1 diabetes patients in all four CD4+ subsets. Naive, central memory and regulatory TCRB repertoires appeared more similar among patients than among healthy donors.

With regard to this clone: Its antigen target is currently unknown. No base qualities exist here, and no much larger clone lies one base off it.

The CDR3 covers 10 residues, taking in both the cysteine and the phenylalanine. The sequence is cut down to CDR3 DNA, 30 bases in frame from base 1. V gives up 7 bases and J gives up 5 bases, and the segment between their germline ends measures 8 bases. According to the germline V gene, CDR1 reads SQVTM and CDR2 reads ANQGSEA. The High Capacity cDNA Reverse Transcription Kit was used to reverse transcribe all of the isolated RNA, meaning that expressed TCRB transcripts were what got sequenced. Stem cell-like memory T cell samples underwent survey-depth immunoSEQ sequencing, averaging about 1.01 million total reads per sample. Sorted cells were lysed in RLT buffer, and RNA was extracted using DNase-treated RNeasy Micro or Mini kits according to cell number. To prevent cross-contamination, each cell subset was processed individually, whereas patient and healthy donor samples were processed jointly. Using the immunoSEQ multiplex PCR, TCRB sequences were amplified from cDNA into 87-bp fragments spanning the CDR3 region. Sequencing of the amplicons was performed on the Illumina HiSeq platform. Per the authors' processing: PCR bias was corrected computationally using synthetic template baselines, and reads within Hamming distance 2 were collapsed, with unmergeable singletons discarded. Reads were aligned to IMGT to assign V, D and J genes, CDR3 length, and insertions or deletions at six rearrangement sites. Within each subset, clonotype counts were normalized to sorted cell number, and only after that were true diversity and Gini coefficients computed with the tcR R package. The overlap coefficient, calculated on TCRB nucleotide sequences, was used to quantify repertoire sharing. TCRdb's version of the immuneACCESS table is confined to in-frame rearrangements and falls short of the full clone set. An unresolved V gene accounts for under half of the shortfall where checked; the remainder is of unknown origin. Clone size and the V and J calls come from that table; the DNA yielded D and trimming. The sample table holds approximately 120,000 clones, of which under 40% were seen once. Clones ranked in the top ten supply less than 0.08% of the sample.

From each donor, a single peripheral blood sample of approximately 120 mL on average was drawn into heparinised tubes. A BD FACSAria II and a panel including CD45RO, CCR7, CD25, CD127, CD95 and CD27 were used to sort naive, central memory, regulatory and stem cell-like memory CD4+ T cells. All sorted populations exceeded 95% purity. PBMCs were isolated right away by Lymphoprep density gradient centrifugation and were stained directly, without culture. So that batch effects would be minimized, each experiment stained and sorted samples in pairs, pairing one healthy donor with one patient. The TCR sequence derives from a woman aged 18 to 35 in good health. Recombination connected TRBV29-1 to TRBJ1-1, and possibly TRBD1, on 5 matching bases. Sample: stem cell memory CD4+ T cells from blood. The sample's cell subset or site, from its label and the paper: stem cell-like memory CD4+ T cells. The CDR3 protein is CSGGGTEAFF. The DNA sequence is given as TGCAGCGGGGGGGGAACTGAAGCTTTCTTT. The entire variable domain, with the stretches around the CDR3 drawn from the reference TRBV29-1 and TRBJ1-1 proteins, is SAVISQKPSRDICQRGTSLTIQCQVDSQVTMMFWYRQQPGQSLTLIATANQGSEATYESGFVIDKFPISRPNLTFSTLTVSNMSPEDSSIYLCSGGGTEAFFGQGTRLTVV.